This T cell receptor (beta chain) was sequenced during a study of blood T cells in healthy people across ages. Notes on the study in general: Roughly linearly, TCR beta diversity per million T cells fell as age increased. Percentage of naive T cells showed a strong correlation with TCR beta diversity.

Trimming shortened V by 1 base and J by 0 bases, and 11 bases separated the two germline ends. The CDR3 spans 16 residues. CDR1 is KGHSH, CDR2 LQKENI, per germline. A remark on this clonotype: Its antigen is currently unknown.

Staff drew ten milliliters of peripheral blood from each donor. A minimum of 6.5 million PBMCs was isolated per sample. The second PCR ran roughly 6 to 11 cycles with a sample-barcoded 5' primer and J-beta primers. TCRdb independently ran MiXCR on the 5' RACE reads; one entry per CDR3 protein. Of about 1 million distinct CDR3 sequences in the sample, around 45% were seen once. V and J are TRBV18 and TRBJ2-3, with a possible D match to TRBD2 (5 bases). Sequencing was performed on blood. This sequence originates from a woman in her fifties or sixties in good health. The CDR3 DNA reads TGTGCCAGCTCACCACAAGTAGCGTCAAGCACAGATACGCAGTATTTT. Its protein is CASSPQVASSTDTQYF.